A selection of T cell receptor beta chains follows, all from one sample in a study of OX40 agonist ivuxolimab in advanced cancers. The repertoire was sequenced with immunoSEQ multiplex PCR; TCRdb's copy has only in-frame clones and lacks some. The table records 81,000 or so clones, 88% of them present only once. The sequencing here drew on CD4+ or CD8+ T cells sorted from blood, taken in a trial of the OX40 agonist ivuxolimab. All receptors derive from an adult with an advanced solid tumor such as melanoma, head and neck, liver or kidney cancer. Both conserved end residues are trimmed from each CDR3. Size tells how often a clone was seen (once, few, many) or the class of an expanded clone, and some rows leave it out.

abundance,v_gene,CDR3aa
.,TRBV28,ASSLGQGNYGYT
once,TRBV5-1,ASSTLKGGTDTQY
.,TRBV4-2,ASSQASGSGTSVEQY
few,TRBV5-4,ASSLTGVLGNEQF
.,TRBV30,AWSVGRGGGYT
.,TRBV7-9,ASSPIASTDTQY
.,TRBV5-1,ASSLEDTVGYNEQF
.,TRBV5-1,ASSLGDSTDTQY
few,TRBV13,ASRLGLNSGANVLT
.,TRBV2,ASSDTSYADTQY
.,TRBV7-2,ASSRPDETQY
.,TRBV2,ASSGGRISTNEKLF
.,TRBV4-2,ASRSQGMNTEAF
once,TRBV5-5,ASSLLRENGYT
.,TRBV27,ASSRTIKSTDTQY
.,TRBV7-9,ASSSGTGGHEQY
.,TRBV18,ASSPVRGNYGYT
few,TRBV19,ASSIVGKEAF
.,TRBV9,ASSVGRGYYGYT
.,TRBV7-8,ASRIEPLRGGEQY
.,TRBV7-9,ASSLGSYNSPLH
.,TRBV4-2,ASSHTTGVTEAF
.,TRBV9,ASSPMGGSTYNEQF
.,TRBV11-2,ASSSPRELAKNIQY
.,TRBV19,ASRGQGAPVRGEKLF
.,TRBV6-6,ASSYTGPADTQY
.,TRBV27,ASSPRRGGWETQY
.,TRBV5-4,ASSPGQNIQY
.,TRBV18,ASSPVRGDGYT
once,TRBV18,ASSPGTGVYEQY
.,TRBV6-1,ASSEAGGAEGYT
.,TRBV28,ASSFAEQPQH
.,TRBV7-2,ASSSGTGNQPQH
.,TRBV6-1,ASGQIGPQETQY
.,TRBV2,ASSDPGQGLATNEKLF
.,TRBV5-5,ASSLGSAGEQF
.,TRBV5-6,ASSLNRGINQPQH
.,TRBV29-1,SVRGRGGHTEAF
few,TRBV15,ATSRGAEIEGNGYT
.,TRBV5-8,ASSLWTQETQY
once,TRBV5-5,ASSLTHRNEKLF
.,TRBV6-5,ASRNRVSGNTIY